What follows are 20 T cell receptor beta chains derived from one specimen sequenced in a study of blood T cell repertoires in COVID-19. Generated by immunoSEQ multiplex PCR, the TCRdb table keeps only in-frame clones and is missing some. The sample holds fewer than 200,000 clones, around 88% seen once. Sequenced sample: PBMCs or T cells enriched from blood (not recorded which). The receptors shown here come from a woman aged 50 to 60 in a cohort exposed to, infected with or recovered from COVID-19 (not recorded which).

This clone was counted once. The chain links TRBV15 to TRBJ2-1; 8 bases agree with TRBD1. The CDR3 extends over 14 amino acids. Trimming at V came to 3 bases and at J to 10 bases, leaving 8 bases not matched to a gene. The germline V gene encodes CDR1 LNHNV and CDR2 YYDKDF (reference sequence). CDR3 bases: TGTGCCACCAGCAGGGACAGGGAAAGTGGGGAGCAGTTCTTC. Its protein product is CATSRDRESGEQFF.

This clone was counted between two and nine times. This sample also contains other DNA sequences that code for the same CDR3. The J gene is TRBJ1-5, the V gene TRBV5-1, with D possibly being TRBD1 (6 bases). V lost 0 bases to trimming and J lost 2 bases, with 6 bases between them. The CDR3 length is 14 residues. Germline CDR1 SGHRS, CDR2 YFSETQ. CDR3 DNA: TGCGCCAGCAGCTTGGAGGGGGGCAATCAGCCCCAGCATTTT. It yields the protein CASSLEGGNQPQHF.

The CDR3 sequence: CASSIRGQGAILSYNEQFF. CDR3 sequence (DNA): TGTGCCAGTAGTATTAGGGGACAGGGGGCTATACTCTCCTACAATGAGCAGTTCTTC. The chain links TRBV19 to TRBJ2-1; 12 bases align to TRBD1. The CDR3 is made up of 19 amino acids. J lost 0 bases, V lost 3 bases, and 9 bases had no gene match. The germline CDR1 and CDR2 sequences are LNHDA and SQIVND (reference sequence).

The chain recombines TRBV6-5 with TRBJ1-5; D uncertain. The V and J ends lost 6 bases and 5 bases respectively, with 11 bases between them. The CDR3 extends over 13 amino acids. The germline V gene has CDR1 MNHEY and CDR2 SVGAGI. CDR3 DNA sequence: TGTGCCAGCAGACCATACGAGCATCAGCCCCAGCATTTT. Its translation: CASRPYEHQPQHF.

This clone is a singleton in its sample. CDR3 sequence: CASSSGLAGDEQYF. Written as DNA, the CDR3 is TGTGCCAGCAGCTCGGGACTAGCGGGAGACGAGCAGTACTTC. The chain joins TRBV5-4 to TRBJ2-7, with 14 bases matching TRBD2. Germline loops: CDR1 SGHNT, CDR2 YYREEE (reference sequence). The ends lost 3 bases at V and 5 bases at J; junction bases unmatched: 1. CDR3 length: 14 residues.

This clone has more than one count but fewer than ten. CDR3 DNA sequence: TGTGCCAGCAGTTACATCAGCCAAGAGACCCAGTACTTC. Protein product: CASSYISQETQYF. The chain recombines TRBV6-6 with TRBJ2-5; D is unresolved. Germline V gene sequence: CDR1 MNHNY, CDR2 SVGAGI (reference sequence). V lost 2 bases and J lost 1, with 5 bases in between. CDR3 length: 13 amino acids.

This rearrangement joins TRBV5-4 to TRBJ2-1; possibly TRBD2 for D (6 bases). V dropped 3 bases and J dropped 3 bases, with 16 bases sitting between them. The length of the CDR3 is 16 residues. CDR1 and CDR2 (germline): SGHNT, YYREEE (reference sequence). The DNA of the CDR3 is TGTGCCAGCAGCTCCCAAGCGGGCCAAGACTACAATGAGCAGTTCTTC. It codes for CASSSQAGQDYNEQFF.

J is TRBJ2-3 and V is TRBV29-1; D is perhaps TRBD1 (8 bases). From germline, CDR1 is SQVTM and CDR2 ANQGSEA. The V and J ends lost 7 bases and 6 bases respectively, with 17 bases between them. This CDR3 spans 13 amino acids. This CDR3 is CSANRGGADTQYF. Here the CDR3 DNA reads TGCAGCGCTAACAGGGGGGGCGCTGATACGCAGTATTTT.

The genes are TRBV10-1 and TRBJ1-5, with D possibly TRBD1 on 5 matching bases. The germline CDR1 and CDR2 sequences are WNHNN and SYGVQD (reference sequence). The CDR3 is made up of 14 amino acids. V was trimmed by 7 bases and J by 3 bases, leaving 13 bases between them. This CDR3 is CASTGGADNQPQHF. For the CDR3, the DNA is TGCGCCAGCACTGGCGGGGCAGACAATCAGCCCCAGCATTTT.

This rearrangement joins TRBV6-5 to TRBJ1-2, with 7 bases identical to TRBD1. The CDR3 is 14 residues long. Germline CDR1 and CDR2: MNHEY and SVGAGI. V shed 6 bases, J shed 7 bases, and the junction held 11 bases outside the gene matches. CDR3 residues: CASSPDRLQGGYTF. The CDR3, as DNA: TGTGCCAGCAGCCCGGACAGGCTGCAGGGTGGCTACACCTTC.

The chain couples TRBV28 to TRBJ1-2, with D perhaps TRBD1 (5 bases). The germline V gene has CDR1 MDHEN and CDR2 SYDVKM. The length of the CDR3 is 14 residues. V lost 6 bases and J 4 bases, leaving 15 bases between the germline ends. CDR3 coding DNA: TGTGCCAGCAGGGGGCACCTCTCCAGCTATGGCTACACCTTC. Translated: CASRGHLSSYGYTF.

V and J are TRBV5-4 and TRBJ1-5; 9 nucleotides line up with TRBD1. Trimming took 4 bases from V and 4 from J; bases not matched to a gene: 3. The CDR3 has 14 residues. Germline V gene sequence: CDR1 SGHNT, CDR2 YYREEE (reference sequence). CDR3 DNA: TGTGCCAGCAGCCGGGGGACAGGGAATCAGCCCCAGCATTTT. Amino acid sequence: CASSRGTGNQPQHF.

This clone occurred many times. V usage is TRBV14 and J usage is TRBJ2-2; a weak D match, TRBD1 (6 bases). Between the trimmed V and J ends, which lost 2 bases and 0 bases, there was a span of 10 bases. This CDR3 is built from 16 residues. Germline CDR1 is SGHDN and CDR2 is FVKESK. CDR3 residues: CASSQRTATNTGELFF. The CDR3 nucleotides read TGTGCCAGCAGCCAAAGGACAGCGACGAACACCGGGGAGCTGTTTTTT.

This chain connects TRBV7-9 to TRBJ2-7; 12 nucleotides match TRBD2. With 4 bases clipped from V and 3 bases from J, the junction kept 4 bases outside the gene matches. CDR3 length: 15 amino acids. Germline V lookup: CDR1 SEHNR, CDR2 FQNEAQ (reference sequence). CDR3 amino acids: CASSWTSGTFYEQYF. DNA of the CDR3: TGTGCCAGCAGCTGGACTAGCGGGACCTTCTACGAGCAGTACTTC.

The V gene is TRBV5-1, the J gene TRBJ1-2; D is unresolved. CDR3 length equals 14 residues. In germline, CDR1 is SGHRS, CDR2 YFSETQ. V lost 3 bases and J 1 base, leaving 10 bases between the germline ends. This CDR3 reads CASSSYGDNYGYTF. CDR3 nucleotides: TGCGCCAGCAGCTCTTACGGGGATAACTATGGCTACACCTTC.

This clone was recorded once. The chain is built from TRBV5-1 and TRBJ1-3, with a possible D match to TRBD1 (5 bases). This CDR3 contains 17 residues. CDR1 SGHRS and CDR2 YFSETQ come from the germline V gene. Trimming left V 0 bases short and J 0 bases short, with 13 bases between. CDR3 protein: CASSLAPRAYSGNTIYF. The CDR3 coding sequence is TGCGCCAGCAGCTTGGCGCCCAGGGCCTACTCTGGAAACACCATATATTTT.

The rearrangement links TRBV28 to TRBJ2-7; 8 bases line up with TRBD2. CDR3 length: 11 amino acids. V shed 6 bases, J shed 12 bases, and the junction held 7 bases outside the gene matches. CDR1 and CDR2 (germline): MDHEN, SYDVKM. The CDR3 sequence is CASSLKRGSYF. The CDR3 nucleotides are TGTGCCAGCAGCCTAAAGCGGGGGTCGTACTTC.

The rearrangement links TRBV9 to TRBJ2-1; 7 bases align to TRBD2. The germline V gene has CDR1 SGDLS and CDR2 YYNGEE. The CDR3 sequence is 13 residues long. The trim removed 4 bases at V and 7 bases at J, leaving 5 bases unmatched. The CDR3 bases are TGTGCCAGCAGCATCTATAGCGGGAATGAGCAGTTCTTC. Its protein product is CASSIYSGNEQFF.

CDR3 sequence reads: CASSFVQGGEQYF. In DNA, the CDR3 is TGCGCCAGCAGCTTCGTACAGGGTGGCGAGCAGTACTTC. V and J are TRBV5-1 and TRBJ2-7; D perhaps matches TRBD1 (6 bases). Germline V lookup: CDR1 SGHRS, CDR2 YFSETQ. The CDR3 consists of 13 residues. V was shortened by 2 bases and J by 6 bases, with 12 bases between the two germline ends.

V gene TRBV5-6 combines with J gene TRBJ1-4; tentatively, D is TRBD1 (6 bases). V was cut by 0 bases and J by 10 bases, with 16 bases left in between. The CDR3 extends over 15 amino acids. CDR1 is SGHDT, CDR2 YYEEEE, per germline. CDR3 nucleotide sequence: TGTGCCAGCAGCTTGGGGCGACAGGATGGGCGAAAACTGTTTTTT. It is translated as CASSLGRQDGRKLFF.